What follows describes a single TCR beta chain. Its specificity is not known. The CDR3 contains 14 residues. CDR1 is SGHRS, CDR2 YFSETQ, per germline. Trimming removed 5 bases from V and 6 bases from J, with 17 bases in between. The data stem from a study of Ad26.COV2.S vaccination and SARS-CoV-2 variants. The treatment was: approximately 18 received Ad26.COV2.S at low or high dose, single or two shots; roughly five received placebo; per-sample allocation not given. The investigators took samples on day 63 after the first vaccine or placebo injection. Study-wide points: It was reported that spike-specific CD8+ and CD4+ T cell responses were substantially broad after vaccination.

Libraries were prepared by immunoSEQ multiplex PCR; TCRdb keeps only in-frame clonotypes and omits some of them. The sample holds around 320,000 clones; roughly 84% are singletons and the top ten take around 3.7%. V usage is TRBV5-1 and J usage is TRBJ1-1; a weak D match, TRBD1 (5 bases). The sample was peripheral blood, taken in a trial of Ad26.COV2.S vaccine versus placebo. The receptor was derived from a person between 18 and 59 years old who received the Ad26.COV2.S COVID-19 vaccine or a placebo. The CDR3 DNA reads TGCGCCAGCAGTGATGTAGGGGAGTTCTCTGAAGCTTTCTTT. Encoded protein: CASSDVGEFSEAFF.